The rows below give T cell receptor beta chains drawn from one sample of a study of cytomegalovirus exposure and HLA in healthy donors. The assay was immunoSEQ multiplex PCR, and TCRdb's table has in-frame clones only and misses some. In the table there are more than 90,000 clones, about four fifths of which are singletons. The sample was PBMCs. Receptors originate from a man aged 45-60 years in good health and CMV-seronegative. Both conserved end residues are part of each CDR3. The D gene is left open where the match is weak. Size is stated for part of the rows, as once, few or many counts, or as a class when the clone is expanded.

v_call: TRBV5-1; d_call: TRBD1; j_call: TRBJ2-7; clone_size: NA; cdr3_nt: TGCGCCAGCAGCGGCCGGGACAGAGGCGAGCAGTACTTC; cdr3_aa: CASSGRDRGEQYF
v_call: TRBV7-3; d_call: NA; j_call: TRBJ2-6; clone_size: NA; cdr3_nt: TGTGCCAGCAGCTTAATAGGGGAGGCTGGGGCCAACGTCCTGACTTTC; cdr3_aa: CASSLIGEAGANVLTF
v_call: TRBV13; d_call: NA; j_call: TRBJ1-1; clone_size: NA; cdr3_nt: TGTGCCAGCAGCTTCGGGGGACGGGCGGACACTGAAGCTTTCTTT; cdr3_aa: CASSFGGRADTEAFF
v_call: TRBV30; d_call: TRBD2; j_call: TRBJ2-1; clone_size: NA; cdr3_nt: TGTGCCTGCGCACCCGGGACTAGTTTTAATGAGCAGTTCTTC; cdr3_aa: CACAPGTSFNEQFF
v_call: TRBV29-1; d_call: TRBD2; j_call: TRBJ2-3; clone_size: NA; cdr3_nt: TGCAGCGCTCAAGCGGGGCCGCCACTTGGCCCAGATACGCAGTATTTT; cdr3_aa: CSAQAGPPLGPDTQYF
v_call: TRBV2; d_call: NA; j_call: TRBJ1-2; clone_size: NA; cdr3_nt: TGTGCCAGCAGTGGGGGAGAAGCCTATGGCTACACCTTC; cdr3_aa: CASSGGEAYGYTF
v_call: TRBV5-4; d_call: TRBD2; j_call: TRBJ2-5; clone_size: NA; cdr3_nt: TGTGCCAGCAGCCAGACTAGCGCACAAGAGACCCAGTACTTC; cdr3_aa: CASSQTSAQETQYF
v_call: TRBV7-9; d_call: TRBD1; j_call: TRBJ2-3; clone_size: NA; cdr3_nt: TGTGCCAGCAGCTCATTACAGGGGAGTGGGGTGACAGATACGCAGTATTTT; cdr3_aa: CASSSLQGSGVTDTQYF
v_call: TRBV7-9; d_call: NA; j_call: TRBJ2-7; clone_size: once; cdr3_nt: TGTGCCAGCAGCTTAATTCAGGGTAGCGAGCAGTACTTC; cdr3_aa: CASSLIQGSEQYF
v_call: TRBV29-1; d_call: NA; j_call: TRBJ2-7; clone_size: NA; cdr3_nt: TGCAGCCTGGGTCCGGGAACAGAAAGCTACGAGCAGTACTTC; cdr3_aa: CSLGPGTESYEQYF
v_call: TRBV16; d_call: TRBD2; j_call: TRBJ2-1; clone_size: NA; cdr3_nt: TGTGCCAGCAGCCACCCCATGAGGCTAGCGGGCTACAATGAGCAGTTCTTC; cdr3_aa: CASSHPMRLAGYNEQFF
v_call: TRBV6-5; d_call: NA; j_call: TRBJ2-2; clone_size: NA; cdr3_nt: TGTGCCAGCAGTTATCAGGACCGGGGAGCCGGGGAGCTGTTTTTT; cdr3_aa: CASSYQDRGAGELFF
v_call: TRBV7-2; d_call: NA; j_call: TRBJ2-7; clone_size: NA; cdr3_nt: TGTGCCAGCAGCTTAGTCGGGAGTATCGACGAGCAGTACTTC; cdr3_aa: CASSLVGSIDEQYF
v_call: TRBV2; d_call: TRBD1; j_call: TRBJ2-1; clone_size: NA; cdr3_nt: TGTGCCAGCAGTGAAGTGCGGGACAGGGCGGAGCAGTTCTTC; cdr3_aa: CASSEVRDRAEQFF
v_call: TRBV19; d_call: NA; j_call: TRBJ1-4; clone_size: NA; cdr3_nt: TGTGCCAGTAGTATCCAGGGGTCGAATGAAAAACTGTTTTTT; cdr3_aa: CASSIQGSNEKLFF
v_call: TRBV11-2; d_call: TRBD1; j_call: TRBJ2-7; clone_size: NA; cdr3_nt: TGTGCCAGCAGCCCAGGGGACAGGGGATATTCCCACGAGCAGTACTTC; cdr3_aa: CASSPGDRGYSHEQYF
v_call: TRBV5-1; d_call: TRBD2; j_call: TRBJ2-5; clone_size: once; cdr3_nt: TGCGCCAGCAGCCCGGAGGCTAGCGGGAGAAAAGAGACCCAGTACTTC; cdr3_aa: CASSPEASGRKETQYF
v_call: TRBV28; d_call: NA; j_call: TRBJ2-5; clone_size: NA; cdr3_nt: TGTGCCAGCAGTGGAGGGGCGACAGCCCAAGAGACCCAGTACTTC; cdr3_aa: CASSGGATAQETQYF
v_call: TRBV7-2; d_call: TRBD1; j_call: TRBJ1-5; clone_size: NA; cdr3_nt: TGTGCCAGCAGCTTGGGGACAGGGGTATATCAGCCCCAGCATTTT; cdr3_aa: CASSLGTGVYQPQHF
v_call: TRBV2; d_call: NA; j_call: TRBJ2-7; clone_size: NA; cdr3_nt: TGTGCCAGCAGATCCAGGGGGGACGAGCAGTACTTC; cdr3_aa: CASRSRGDEQYF
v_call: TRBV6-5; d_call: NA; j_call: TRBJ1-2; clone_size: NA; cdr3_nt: TGTGCCAGCAGTCCCTCCCCCTTTAACTATGGCTACACCTTC; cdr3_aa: CASSPSPFNYGYTF
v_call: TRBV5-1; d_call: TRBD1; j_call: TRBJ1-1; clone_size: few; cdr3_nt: TGCGCCAGCAGCTTGGGACACAGGGGTAACACTGAAGCTTTCTTT; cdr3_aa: CASSLGHRGNTEAFF
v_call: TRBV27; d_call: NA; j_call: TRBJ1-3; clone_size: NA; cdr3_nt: TGTGCCAGCAGTTTAAGGGGAACTGGAAACACCATATATTTT; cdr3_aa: CASSLRGTGNTIYF
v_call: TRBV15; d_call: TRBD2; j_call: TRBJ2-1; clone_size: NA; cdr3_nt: TGTGCCACCAGCAGCTCGCCGGGACTAGCCCTAGTCTTC; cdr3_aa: CATSSSPGLALVF
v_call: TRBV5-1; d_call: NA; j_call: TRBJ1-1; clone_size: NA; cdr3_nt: TGCGCCAGCAGCTTGGTAACGGGCAGGGTGAACACTGAAGCTTTCTTT; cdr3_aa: CASSLVTGRVNTEAFF
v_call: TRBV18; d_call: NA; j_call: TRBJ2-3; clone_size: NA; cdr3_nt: TGTGCCAGCTCACAATCCCCCCAGGGCTCCACAGATACGCAGTATTTT; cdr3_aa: CASSQSPQGSTDTQYF
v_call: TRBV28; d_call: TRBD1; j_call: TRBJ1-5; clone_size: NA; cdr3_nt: TGTGCCAGCAGCTCCGGGACAGGGGATAGTCAGCCCCAGCATTTT; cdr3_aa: CASSSGTGDSQPQHF